The following is a T cell receptor beta chain sequence with its context. Its antigen is currently unknown. Once extracted for a subset, genomic DNA was divided evenly among several immunoSEQ plates. Profiled with immunoSEQ multiplex PCR; TCRdb holds only in-frame clones, not every one. The sample carries 2 million to 3 million clones, approximately 93% recorded once. The J segment lost 1 base and the V segment lost 3 bases, leaving 7 bases of the junction unmatched. This CDR3 contains 15 residues. CDR1 and CDR2 (germline): GTSNPN, SVGIG (reference sequence). The record originates from a study of shared clonotypes between healthy human individuals. Overall study: Three CD4 naive, three CD4 memory, two CD8 naive and one CD8 memory plate were used per donor. Notes on the study in general: The donor pool, a small one, limited the genetic and exposure-history diversity represented.

The rearrangement joins TRBV30 to TRBJ2-7, with 9 bases fitting TRBD1. The material sequenced was naive CD4+ T cells from PBMCs. Subset of the sample: CD45RA+ positively selected. The TCR comes from a man between 18 and 35 years old in good health. Some clones in this sample may be carry-over from other donors' samples. The CDR3 is CAWRGGTGNSYEQYF. In DNA form, the CDR3 reads TGTGCCTGGAGGGGGGGGACAGGGAATTCCTACGAGCAGTACTTC.